This T cell receptor (beta chain) was observed in a study of blood T cell repertoires in COVID-19. The wider study: T cells, B-cell-depleted T cells, or PBMCs supplied cDNA or gDNA.

Seattle patients were enrolled while actively infected and followed longitudinally. Trimming removed 6 bases at V and 2 bases at J, with 11 bases between. CDR1 and CDR2 (germline): MNHEY, SMNVEV (reference sequence). The CDR3 contains 14 residues. Original data processing: Cell counts per sample came from amplifying reference gene primers. Sequencing used immunoSEQ multiplex PCR; TCRdb keeps in-frame clones, though not all of them. D and trimming were read from the DNA, whereas the V and J calls and clone size are those reported in that table. The sample contains 150,000 to 200,000 clones, roughly 76% of which appear only once.

The specimen sequenced was peripheral blood. This chain connects TRBV27 to TRBJ1-5, with D perhaps TRBD1 (5 bases). The clonotype was recovered from a woman of 80 years or more with COVID-19, enrolled during active disease. The DNA of the CDR3 is TGTGCCAGCAGGGTGGGGGGAGGCAATCAGCCCCAGCATTTT. This sequence encodes CASRVGGGNQPQHF.